This T cell receptor (beta chain) stems from a study of T cell responses to AZD1222 COVID-19 vaccine. Measured with immunoSEQ multiplex PCR; TCRdb has only the in-frame clones, and not every one. The sample has more than 120,000 clones, approximately 86% seen once. CDR3 length equals 17 residues. V dropped 6 bases and J dropped 0 bases, with 15 bases sitting between them. Germline values: CDR1 LNHDA, CDR2 SQIVND (reference sequence). Specimen: peripheral blood, collected 28 days after the second dose of the MenACWY control vaccine. V gene TRBV19 combines with J gene TRBJ2-6, with a weak D call TRBD1 (5 bases). The TCR sequence derives from an adult who received the MenACWY meningococcal vaccine as a control. CDR3 nucleotides: TGTGCCAGTAGACAGGACCTGGGCCTCTCTGGGGCCAACGTCCTGACTTTC. This gives the protein CASRQDLGLSGANVLTF.